Sequencing of this TCR beta chain was carried out in a study of cytomegalovirus exposure and HLA in healthy donors. Study observations and caveats: There were several of the most significant clusters that appeared linked to common viral pathogens in a later analysis. Most subjects' HLA-A and HLA-B alleles were reportedly predicted from TCR beta sequences. According to an earlier analysis, most TCR beta V segments yielded productive rearrangements about 87% or about 30% of the time.

The germline V gene encodes CDR1 MNHNS and CDR2 SASEGT. J lost 6 bases, V lost 1 base, and 6 bases had no gene match. The CDR3 loop spans 15 amino acids. The PCR contained 60 Vbeta and 13 Jbeta primers. Only in-frame clones appear in the TCRdb table, and some are missing; sequencing was by immunoSEQ multiplex PCR. The table lists about 120,000 clones, about 62% of them singletons. This clone was detected only a few times. Its target is not known. Sequenced sample: PBMCs. This TCR came from a woman aged 40 to 50 in good health and CMV-seropositive. J is TRBJ2-7 and V is TRBV6-1; 10 bases agree with TRBD2. The CDR3 DNA follows: TGTGCCAGCAGTGAAGACGCTAGCGGGAGTTCCGAGCAGTACTTC. Protein product: CASSEDASGSSEQYF.